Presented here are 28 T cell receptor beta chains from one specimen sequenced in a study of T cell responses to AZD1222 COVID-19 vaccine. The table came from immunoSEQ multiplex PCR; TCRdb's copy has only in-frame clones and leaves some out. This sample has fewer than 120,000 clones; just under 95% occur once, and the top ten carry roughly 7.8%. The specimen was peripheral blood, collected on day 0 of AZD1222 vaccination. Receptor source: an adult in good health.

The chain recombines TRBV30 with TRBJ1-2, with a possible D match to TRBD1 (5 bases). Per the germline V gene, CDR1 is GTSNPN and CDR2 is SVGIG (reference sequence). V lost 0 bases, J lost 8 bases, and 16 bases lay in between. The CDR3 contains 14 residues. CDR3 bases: TGTGCCTGGAGTGTTACGGGGCAGGCGTTGGGCTACACCTTC. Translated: CAWSVTGQALGYTF.

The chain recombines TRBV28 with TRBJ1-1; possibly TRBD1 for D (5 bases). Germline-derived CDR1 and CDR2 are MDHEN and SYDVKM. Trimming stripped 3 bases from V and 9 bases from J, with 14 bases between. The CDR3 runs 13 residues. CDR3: CASSLGPGAKAFF. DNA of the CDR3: TGTGCCAGCAGTTTGGGGCCCGGGGCGAAAGCTTTCTTT.

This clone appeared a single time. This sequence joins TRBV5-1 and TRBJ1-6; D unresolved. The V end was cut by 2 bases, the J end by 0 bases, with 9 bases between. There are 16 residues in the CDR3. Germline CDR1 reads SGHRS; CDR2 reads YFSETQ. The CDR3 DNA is TGCGCCAGCAGCTTAAGCCCTAGCTCCTATAATTCACCCCTCCACTTT. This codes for CASSLSPSSYNSPLHF.

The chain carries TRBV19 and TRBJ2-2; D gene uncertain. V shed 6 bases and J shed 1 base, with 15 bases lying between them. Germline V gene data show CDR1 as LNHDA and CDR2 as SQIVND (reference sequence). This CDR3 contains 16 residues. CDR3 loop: CASRAGVNLNTGELFF. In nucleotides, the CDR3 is TGTGCCAGTAGGGCAGGAGTAAACCTGAACACCGGGGAGCTGTTTTTT.

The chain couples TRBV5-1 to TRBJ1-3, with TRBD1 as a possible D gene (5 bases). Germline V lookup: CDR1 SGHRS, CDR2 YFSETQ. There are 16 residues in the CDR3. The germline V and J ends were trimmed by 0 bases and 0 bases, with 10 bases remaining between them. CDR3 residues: CASSLAGGSSGNTIYF. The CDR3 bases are TGCGCCAGCAGCTTGGCGGGGGGATCCTCTGGAAACACCATATATTTT.

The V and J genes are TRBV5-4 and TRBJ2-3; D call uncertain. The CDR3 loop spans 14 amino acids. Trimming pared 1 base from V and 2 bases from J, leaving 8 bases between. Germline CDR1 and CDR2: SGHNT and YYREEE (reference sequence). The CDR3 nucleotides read TGTGCCAGCAGCTTGAACAGAAACACAGATACGCAGTATTTT. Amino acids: CASSLNRNTDTQYF.

The CDR3 spells CASSLGEGRYSPLHF. The CDR3 DNA sequence: TGTGCCAGCAGCTTAGGGGAGGGACGATATTCACCCCTCCACTTT. V gene TRBV7-9 combines with J gene TRBJ1-6, with D possibly TRBD1 on 5 matching bases. V shed 1 base and J shed 8 bases, with 12 bases lying between them. Germline loops: CDR1 SEHNR, CDR2 FQNEAQ (reference sequence). The CDR3 spans 15 residues.

The CDR3 sequence: CASSLTSGPQETQYF. CDR3 nucleotides: TGTGCCAGCAGCTTGACTAGCGGGCCCCAAGAGACCCAGTACTTC. V is TRBV5-4 and J is TRBJ2-5; 9 positions agree with TRBD2. V trimming: 1 base; J trimming: 1 base; junction bases outside the gene matches: 2. The CDR3 covers 15 residues. Germline lookup yields CDR1 SGHNT and CDR2 YYREEE (reference sequence).

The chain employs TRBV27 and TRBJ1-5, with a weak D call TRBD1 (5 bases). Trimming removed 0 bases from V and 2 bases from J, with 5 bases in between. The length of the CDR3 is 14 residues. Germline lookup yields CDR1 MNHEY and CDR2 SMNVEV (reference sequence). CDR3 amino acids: CASSLSGRNQPQHF. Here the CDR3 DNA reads TGTGCCAGCAGTTTATCGGGGCGCAATCAGCCCCAGCATTTT.

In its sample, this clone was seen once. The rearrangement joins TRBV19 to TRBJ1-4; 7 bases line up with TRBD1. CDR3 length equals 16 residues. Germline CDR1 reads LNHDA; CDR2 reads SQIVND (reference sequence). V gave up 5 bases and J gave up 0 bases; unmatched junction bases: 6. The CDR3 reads CASSPRGIATNEKLFF. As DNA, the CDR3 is TGTGCCAGTAGTCCCAGGGGGATTGCAACTAATGAAAAACTGTTTTTT.

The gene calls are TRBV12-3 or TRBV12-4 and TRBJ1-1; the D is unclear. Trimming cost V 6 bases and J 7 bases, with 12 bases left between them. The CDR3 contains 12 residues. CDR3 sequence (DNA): TGTGCCAGCAGGACGGGCTACCTTGAAGCTTTCTTT. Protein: CASRTGYLEAFF.

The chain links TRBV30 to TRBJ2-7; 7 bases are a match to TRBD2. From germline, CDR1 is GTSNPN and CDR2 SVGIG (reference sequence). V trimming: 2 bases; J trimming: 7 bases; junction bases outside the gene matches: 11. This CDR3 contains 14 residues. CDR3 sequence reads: CAWSRGGASLEQYF. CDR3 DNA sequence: TGTGCCTGGAGTCGGGGAGGGGCCTCTTTGGAGCAGTACTTC.

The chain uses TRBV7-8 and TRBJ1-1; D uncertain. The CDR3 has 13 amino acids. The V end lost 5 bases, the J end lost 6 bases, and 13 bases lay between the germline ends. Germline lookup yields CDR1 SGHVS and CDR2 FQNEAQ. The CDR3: CASSHPVNSEAFF. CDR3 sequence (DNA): TGTGCCAGCAGCCACCCGGTCAACTCTGAAGCTTTCTTT. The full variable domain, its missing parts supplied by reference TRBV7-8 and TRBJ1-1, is GAGVSQSPRYKVAKRGQDVALRCDPISGHVSLFWYQQALGQGPEFLTYFQNEAQLDKSGLPSDRFFAERPEGSVSTLKIQRTQQEDSAVYLCASSHPVNSEAFFGQGTRLTVV.

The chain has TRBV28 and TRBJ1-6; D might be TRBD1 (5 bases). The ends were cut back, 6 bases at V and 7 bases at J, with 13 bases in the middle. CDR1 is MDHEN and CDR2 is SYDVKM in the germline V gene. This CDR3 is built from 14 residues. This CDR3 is CASRIRDSNSPLHF. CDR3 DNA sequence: TGTGCCAGCAGAATACGGGACTCAAATTCACCCCTCCACTTT.

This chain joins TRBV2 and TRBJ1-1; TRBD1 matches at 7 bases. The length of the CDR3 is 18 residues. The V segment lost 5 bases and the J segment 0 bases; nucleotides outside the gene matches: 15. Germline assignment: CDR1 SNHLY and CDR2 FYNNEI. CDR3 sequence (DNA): TGTGCCAGCAGTCCTCTACCGTCAAGGGGGCTTATGAACACTGAAGCTTTCTTT. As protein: CASSPLPSRGLMNTEAFF.

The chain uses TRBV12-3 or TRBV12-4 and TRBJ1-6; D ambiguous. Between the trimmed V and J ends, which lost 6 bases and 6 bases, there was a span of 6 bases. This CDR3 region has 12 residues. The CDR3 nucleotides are TGTGCCAGCAGGGCGGTTAATTCACCCCTCCACTTT. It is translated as CASRAVNSPLHF.

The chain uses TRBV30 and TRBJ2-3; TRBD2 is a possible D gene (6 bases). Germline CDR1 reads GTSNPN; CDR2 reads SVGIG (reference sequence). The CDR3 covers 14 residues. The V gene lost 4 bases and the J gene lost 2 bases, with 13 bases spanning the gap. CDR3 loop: CAWTSGVPTDTQYF. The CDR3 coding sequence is TGTGCCTGGACCTCGGGGGTTCCCACAGATACGCAGTATTTT.

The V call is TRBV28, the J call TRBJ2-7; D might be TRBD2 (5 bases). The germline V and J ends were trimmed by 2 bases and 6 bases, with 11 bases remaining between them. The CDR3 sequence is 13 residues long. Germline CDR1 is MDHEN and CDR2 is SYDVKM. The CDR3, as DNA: TGTGCCAGCAGTTTAGAGGGAATTGGCGAGCAGTACTTC. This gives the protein CASSLEGIGEQYF.

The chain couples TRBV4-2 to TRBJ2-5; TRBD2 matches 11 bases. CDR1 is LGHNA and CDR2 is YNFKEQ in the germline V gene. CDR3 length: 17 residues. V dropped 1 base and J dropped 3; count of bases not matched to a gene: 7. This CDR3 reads CASSQAAGTSGKETQYF. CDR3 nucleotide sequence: TGTGCCAGCAGCCAAGCCGCCGGGACTAGCGGAAAAGAGACCCAGTACTTC.

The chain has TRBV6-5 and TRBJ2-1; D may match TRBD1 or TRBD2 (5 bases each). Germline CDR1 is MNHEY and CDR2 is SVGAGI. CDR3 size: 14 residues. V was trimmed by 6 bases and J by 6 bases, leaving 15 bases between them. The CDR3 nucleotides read TGTGCCAGCAGCGCCTCCGGGACCCTCAATGAGCAGTTCTTC. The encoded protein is CASSASGTLNEQFF.

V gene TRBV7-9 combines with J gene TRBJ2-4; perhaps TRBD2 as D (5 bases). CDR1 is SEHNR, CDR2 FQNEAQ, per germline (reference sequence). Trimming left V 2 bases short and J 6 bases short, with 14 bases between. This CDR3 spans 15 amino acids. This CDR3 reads CASSLTAGPRNIQYF. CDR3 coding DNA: TGTGCCAGCAGCTTAACGGCGGGTCCTAGAAACATTCAGTACTTC.

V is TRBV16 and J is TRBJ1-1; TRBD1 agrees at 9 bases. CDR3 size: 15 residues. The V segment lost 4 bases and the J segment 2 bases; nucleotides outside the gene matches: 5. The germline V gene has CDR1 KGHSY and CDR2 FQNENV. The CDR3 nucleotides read TGTGCCAGCAGCCGCTCGACAGGGGGAAACACTGAAGCTTTCTTT. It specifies CASSRSTGGNTEAFF.

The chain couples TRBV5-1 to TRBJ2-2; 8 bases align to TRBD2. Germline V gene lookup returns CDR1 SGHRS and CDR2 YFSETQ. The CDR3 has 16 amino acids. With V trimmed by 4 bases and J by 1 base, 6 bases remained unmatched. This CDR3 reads CASSRSGGLNTGELFF. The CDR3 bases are TGCGCCAGCAGCAGGAGCGGGGGCCTGAACACCGGGGAGCTGTTTTTT.

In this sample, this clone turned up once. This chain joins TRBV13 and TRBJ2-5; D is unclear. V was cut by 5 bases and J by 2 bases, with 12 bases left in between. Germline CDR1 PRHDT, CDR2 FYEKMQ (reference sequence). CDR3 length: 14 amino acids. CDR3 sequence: CASSQRTTQETQYF. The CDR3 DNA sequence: TGTGCCAGCAGCCAAAGGACGACACAAGAGACCCAGTACTTC.

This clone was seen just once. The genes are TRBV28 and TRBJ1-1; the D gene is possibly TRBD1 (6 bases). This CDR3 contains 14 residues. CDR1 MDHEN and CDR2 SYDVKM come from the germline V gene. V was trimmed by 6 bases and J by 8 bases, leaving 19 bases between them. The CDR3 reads CASRYRVRKGEAFF. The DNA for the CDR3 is TGTGCCAGCAGGTACAGGGTAAGGAAGGGCGAAGCTTTCTTT.

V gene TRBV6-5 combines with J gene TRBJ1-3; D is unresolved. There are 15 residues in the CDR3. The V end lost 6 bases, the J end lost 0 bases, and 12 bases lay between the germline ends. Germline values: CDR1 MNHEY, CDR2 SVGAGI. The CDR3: CASRKVLPSGNTIYF. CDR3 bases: TGTGCCAGCAGGAAAGTGTTGCCCTCTGGAAACACCATATATTTT.

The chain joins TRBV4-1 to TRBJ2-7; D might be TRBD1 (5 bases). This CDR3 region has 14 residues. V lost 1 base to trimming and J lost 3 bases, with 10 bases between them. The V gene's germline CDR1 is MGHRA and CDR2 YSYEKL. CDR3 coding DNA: TGCGCCAGCAGCCAAGCTAGGCAGGGCTACGAGCAGTACTTC. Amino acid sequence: CASSQARQGYEQYF.

Written as DNA, the CDR3 is TGTGCCAGCGCAGCCGGCGGGACCCCGACTGAAGCTTTCTTT. Protein sequence: CASAAGGTPTEAFF. This chain uses TRBV6-5 with TRBJ1-1; a possible D gene is TRBD1 (5 bases). CDR3 length equals 14 residues. The germline gives CDR1 MNHEY, CDR2 SVGAGI. V was pared by 8 bases and J by 5 bases, with 18 bases between.